This T cell receptor (beta chain) was sequenced for a study of tumor and adjacent non-tumor tissue in lung cancer. The study's findings and limits: In normal lung, the top 100 clones were significantly more dominant than in tumor.

This clonotype was counted at least ten times. Its target is unknown. The CDR3 extends over 12 amino acids. V was trimmed by 4 bases and J by 4 bases, leaving 10 bases between them. The germline CDR1 and CDR2 sequences are DFQATT and SNEGSKA (reference sequence). This sample's RNA came from whole unsorted tissue. More than 3 cm separated this lung sample from the edge of the tumor. The library came from three nested PCR rounds adapted from ARM-PCR protocols. TCRdb used MiXCR to reprocess the multiplex PCR reads, holding one entry per CDR3 protein. The repertoire holds about 110,000 distinct CDR3 sequences, with about 65% as singletons.

The receptor was derived from a man in his 60s with non-small cell lung cancer. This chain links TRBV20-1 with TRBJ2-5; D gene unclear. The material sequenced was distant non-tumor lung tissue. The CDR3 DNA sequence: TGCAGTGCTATGGAACTGGGAGAGACCCAGTACTTC. As protein: CSAMELGETQYF.